Listed below are T cell receptor beta chains from one sample, sequenced in a study of blood T cell repertoires in COVID-19. Here immunoSEQ multiplex PCR was the method, and the copy in TCRdb shows in-frame clones only, minus some. The sample holds hundreds of thousands of clones, 75% to 90% seen once. Sequencing was done on a sample of PBMCs or T cells enriched from blood (not recorded which). The receptors were sampled from a man in his thirties or forties who had recovered from COVID-19. Both conserved end residues are part of each CDR3. Fields, in order: clone size, J gene, V gene, D gene, CDR3 DNA, CDR3 protein. A D gene is named only where the DNA matches it firmly. Size is stated for part of the rows, as once, few or many counts, or as a class when the clone is expanded.

abundance: .; j_gene: TRBJ2-1; v_gene: TRBV19; d_gene: TRBD2; CDR3nt: TGTGCCAGTAGTATAGTGGAGACTAGCGGGTCCTACAATGAGCAGTTCTTC; CDR3aa: CASSIVETSGSYNEQFF
abundance: .; j_gene: TRBJ2-1; v_gene: TRBV5-1; d_gene: TRBD2; CDR3nt: TGCGCCAGCACCCTTCATGTCGCCGGACTAGCGGGAGGACGTGAGCAGTTCTTC; CDR3aa: CASTLHVAGLAGGREQFF
abundance: .; j_gene: TRBJ1-1; v_gene: TRBV19; d_gene: .; CDR3nt: TGTGCCAGTAGTAGCTCGGGACAAAAGAACACTGAAGCTTTCTTT; CDR3aa: CASSSSGQKNTEAFF
abundance: .; j_gene: TRBJ2-3; v_gene: TRBV9; d_gene: .; CDR3nt: TGTGCCAGCAGCACCGGACTGGTATCCGCAGATACGCAGTATTTT; CDR3aa: CASSTGLVSADTQYF
abundance: once; j_gene: TRBJ1-1; v_gene: TRBV5-1; d_gene: .; CDR3nt: TGCGCCAGCAGCCCCCTGTCGGACATGAACACTGAAGCTTTCTTT; CDR3aa: CASSPLSDMNTEAFF
abundance: .; j_gene: TRBJ2-1; v_gene: TRBV6-5; d_gene: TRBD2; CDR3nt: TGTGCCAGCAGCCACCCTAGCGGGAGGGGCAATGAGCAGTTCTTC; CDR3aa: CASSHPSGRGNEQFF
abundance: .; j_gene: TRBJ2-5; v_gene: TRBV5-4; d_gene: .; CDR3nt: TGTGCCAGCAGCATTGGGACTGACCAAGAGACCCAGTACTTC; CDR3aa: CASSIGTDQETQYF
abundance: .; j_gene: TRBJ1-3; v_gene: TRBV20-1; d_gene: .; CDR3nt: TGCAGTGCAGCGGGGGGAAACACCATATATTTT; CDR3aa: CSAAGGNTIYF
abundance: .; j_gene: TRBJ2-7; v_gene: TRBV4-1; d_gene: .; CDR3nt: TGCGCCAGCAGCCAAGGTGAGGGCGGGTACGAGCAGTACTTC; CDR3aa: CASSQGEGGYEQYF
abundance: few; j_gene: TRBJ1-1; v_gene: TRBV4-1; d_gene: .; CDR3nt: TGCGCCAGCAGAGCTGGGAACACTGAAGCTTTCTTT; CDR3aa: CASRAGNTEAFF
abundance: .; j_gene: TRBJ2-3; v_gene: TRBV6-5; d_gene: .; CDR3nt: TGTGCCAGCACGACGGGAGCAGCAGATACGCAGTATTTT; CDR3aa: CASTTGAADTQYF
abundance: few; j_gene: TRBJ2-1; v_gene: TRBV24-1; d_gene: TRBD2; CDR3nt: TGTGCCACCAGTGAAACCACTAGCGGGACAAAGAATGAGCAGTTCTTC; CDR3aa: CATSETTSGTKNEQFF
abundance: .; j_gene: TRBJ2-5; v_gene: TRBV28; d_gene: TRBD2; CDR3nt: TGTGCCAGCAGTTCGCTCGGACTAGCGGGAGGGGGGGAGACCCAGTACTTC; CDR3aa: CASSSLGLAGGGETQYF
abundance: .; j_gene: TRBJ2-5; v_gene: TRBV5-1; d_gene: .; CDR3nt: TGCGCCAGCAGCTCCCCTAAGACAGATATCCAAGAGACCCAGTACTTC; CDR3aa: CASSSPKTDIQETQYF
abundance: .; j_gene: TRBJ1-1; v_gene: TRBV9; d_gene: .; CDR3nt: TGTGCCAGCAGCCCCCCCCTGGTGAGGACTGAAGCTTTCTTT; CDR3aa: CASSPPLVRTEAFF
abundance: .; j_gene: TRBJ2-7; v_gene: TRBV19; d_gene: TRBD2; CDR3nt: TGTGCCAGTAGTAATGCGGCTAGCGGGACCTTGCTGGGTTCCTACGAGCAGTACTTC; CDR3aa: CASSNAASGTLLGSYEQYF
abundance: .; j_gene: TRBJ2-2; v_gene: TRBV6-5; d_gene: .; CDR3nt: TGTGCCAGCAGTCGGAGGACGGGGGAGCTGTTTTTT; CDR3aa: CASSRRTGELFF
abundance: once; j_gene: TRBJ1-2; v_gene: TRBV28; d_gene: TRBD1; CDR3nt: TGTGCCAGCAGTTTGTCCGGGACAGCAAGGGGAGGCTACACCTTC; CDR3aa: CASSLSGTARGGYTF
abundance: .; j_gene: TRBJ2-1; v_gene: TRBV6-1; d_gene: TRBD2; CDR3nt: TGTGCCAGCAGTGCTCCCCCTAGCGGGAGGGTCAATGAGCAGTTCTTC; CDR3aa: CASSAPPSGRVNEQFF
abundance: .; j_gene: TRBJ1-2; v_gene: TRBV28; d_gene: TRBD1; CDR3nt: TGTGCCAGCAGTGTCCCCGGGACAGGGGAAAACTATGGCTACACCTTC; CDR3aa: CASSVPGTGENYGYTF
abundance: .; j_gene: TRBJ1-3; v_gene: TRBV19; d_gene: TRBD1; CDR3nt: TGTGCCAGTAGTGCGACAGGGTCTGGAAACACCATATATTTT; CDR3aa: CASSATGSGNTIYF
abundance: .; j_gene: TRBJ2-7; v_gene: TRBV5-4; d_gene: TRBD1; CDR3nt: TGTGCCAGCAGCCTAGACCCGGGACAGGGGTCCTTCCTCTACGAGCAGTACTTC; CDR3aa: CASSLDPGQGSFLYEQYF
abundance: .; j_gene: TRBJ2-3; v_gene: TRBV19; d_gene: .; CDR3nt: TGTGCCAGTAACAGAGGGAATACGCAGTATTTT; CDR3aa: CASNRGNTQYF
abundance: .; j_gene: TRBJ2-5; v_gene: TRBV27; d_gene: TRBD2; CDR3nt: TGTGCCAGCAGTTTTTCGGCTAGCGGGCAAGAGACCCAGTACTTC; CDR3aa: CASSFSASGQETQYF
abundance: .; j_gene: TRBJ1-2; v_gene: TRBV10-1; d_gene: TRBD1; CDR3nt: TGCGCCAGCACCCTTTACCGGGACAGGGGAAATGGCTACACCTTC; CDR3aa: CASTLYRDRGNGYTF
abundance: .; j_gene: TRBJ2-7; v_gene: TRBV7-2; d_gene: TRBD2; CDR3nt: TGTGCCAGCAGCTTATTAGGGACTAGCGGTTTAAGGAACGAGCAGTACTTC; CDR3aa: CASSLLGTSGLRNEQYF
abundance: .; j_gene: TRBJ2-7; v_gene: TRBV4-1; d_gene: TRBD2; CDR3nt: TGCGCCAGCAGCCAAGTGGCGGGGGAGGGCTACGAGCAGTACTTC; CDR3aa: CASSQVAGEGYEQYF
abundance: .; j_gene: TRBJ1-3; v_gene: TRBV21-1; d_gene: .; CDR3nt: TGTGCCAGCAGCAAAGATCCGAGACAGGGATCTGGAAACACCATATATTTT; CDR3aa: CASSKDPRQGSGNTIYF
abundance: .; j_gene: TRBJ2-1; v_gene: TRBV18; d_gene: .; CDR3nt: TGTGCCAGCTCTGGAGGGATTACGATGGGAGCCAATGAGCAGTTCTTC; CDR3aa: CASSGGITMGANEQFF
abundance: .; j_gene: TRBJ2-1; v_gene: TRBV15; d_gene: .; CDR3nt: TGTGCCACCAGCAGGGAGGGACGACGGGGTTACAATGAGCAGTTCTTC; CDR3aa: CATSREGRRGYNEQFF
abundance: once; j_gene: TRBJ1-6; v_gene: TRBV28; d_gene: .; CDR3nt: TGTGCCAGCATTGGGGAGAGCTCCTATAATTCACCCCTCCACTTT; CDR3aa: CASIGESSYNSPLHF
abundance: .; j_gene: TRBJ2-6; v_gene: TRBV7-9; d_gene: .; CDR3nt: TGTGCCAGCAGCTTAGTGTTGACAGGAGGCTCAGCCGGGGCCAACGTCCTGACTTTC; CDR3aa: CASSLVLTGGSAGANVLTF
abundance: .; j_gene: TRBJ1-5; v_gene: TRBV10-2; d_gene: TRBD1; CDR3nt: TGCGCCAGCTCCGACAGGGAAAATCAGCCCCAGCATTTT; CDR3aa: CASSDRENQPQHF
abundance: .; j_gene: TRBJ2-7; v_gene: TRBV18; d_gene: .; CDR3nt: TGTGCCAGCTCACCCAAAATCGGCAGGTCTTCCTACGAGCAGTACTTC; CDR3aa: CASSPKIGRSSYEQYF
abundance: .; j_gene: TRBJ2-7; v_gene: TRBV6-5; d_gene: .; CDR3nt: TGTGCCAGCAGCTCCGGGACTTTAAGCTCCTACGAGCAGTACTTC; CDR3aa: CASSSGTLSSYEQYF
abundance: .; j_gene: TRBJ2-2; v_gene: TRBV7-9; d_gene: TRBD2; CDR3nt: TGTGCCAGCAGCTTGCCGGGGACTAGCGGGACGGAGCTGTTTTTT; CDR3aa: CASSLPGTSGTELFF
abundance: .; j_gene: TRBJ2-2; v_gene: TRBV10-1; d_gene: TRBD2; CDR3nt: TGCGCCAGCAGCCGACTAGCGGGAGCCACCGGGGAGCTGTTTTTT; CDR3aa: CASSRLAGATGELFF
abundance: .; j_gene: TRBJ2-7; v_gene: TRBV14; d_gene: TRBD1; CDR3nt: TGTGCCAGCAGCTATAGAAGGACAGGGCGGAACGAGCAGTACTTC; CDR3aa: CASSYRRTGRNEQYF
abundance: .; j_gene: TRBJ2-7; v_gene: TRBV27; d_gene: TRBD2; CDR3nt: TGTGCCAGCAGTTCATCCGGGACTAGCGGGACCACCTACGAGCAGTACTTC; CDR3aa: CASSSSGTSGTTYEQYF
abundance: .; j_gene: TRBJ2-1; v_gene: TRBV3-1/TRBV3-2; d_gene: .; CDR3nt: TGTGCCAGCAGCCACTCAGGGACTCGGTCCTACAATGAGCAGTTCTTC; CDR3aa: CASSHSGTRSYNEQFF
abundance: .; j_gene: TRBJ1-2; v_gene: TRBV28; d_gene: .; CDR3nt: TGTGCCAGCAACTTGGGGGGAGGCTATGGCTACACCTTC; CDR3aa: CASNLGGGYGYTF
abundance: .; j_gene: TRBJ2-3; v_gene: TRBV4-1; d_gene: TRBD2; CDR3nt: TGCGCCAGCAGCCAGGCGGGACTAGCGGTCACAGATACGCAGTATTTT; CDR3aa: CASSQAGLAVTDTQYF
abundance: .; j_gene: TRBJ1-5; v_gene: TRBV18; d_gene: TRBD1; CDR3nt: TGTGCCAGCTCACCGGCAGGGGGATCTCAGCCCCAGCATTTT; CDR3aa: CASSPAGGSQPQHF
abundance: .; j_gene: TRBJ2-1; v_gene: TRBV28; d_gene: .; CDR3nt: TGTGCCAGCAGGGAGTTTGACTTCCCCCCTTGGAATGAGCAGTTCTTC; CDR3aa: CASREFDFPPWNEQFF
abundance: once; j_gene: TRBJ2-7; v_gene: TRBV7-9; d_gene: .; CDR3nt: TGTGCCAGCAGCAAAGTAGCGGAATACGAGCAGTACTTC; CDR3aa: CASSKVAEYEQYF
abundance: few; j_gene: TRBJ2-7; v_gene: TRBV30; d_gene: TRBD1; CDR3nt: TGTGCCTGGAGTTGGGGACAGATCTACGAGCAGTACTTC; CDR3aa: CAWSWGQIYEQYF
abundance: .; j_gene: TRBJ2-4; v_gene: TRBV27; d_gene: TRBD1; CDR3nt: TGTGCCAGCAATCCCGGGACAGGGAACATTCAGTACTTC; CDR3aa: CASNPGTGNIQYF
abundance: .; j_gene: TRBJ2-1; v_gene: TRBV28; d_gene: .; CDR3nt: TGTGCCAGCAGTTTATTAACCCTCCGAGCCTCCAATGAGCAGTTCTTC; CDR3aa: CASSLLTLRASNEQFF
abundance: .; j_gene: TRBJ2-2; v_gene: TRBV10-2; d_gene: .; CDR3nt: TGCGCCAGCAGTGAGTCGGACAGAGACACCGGGGAGCTGTTTTTT; CDR3aa: CASSESDRDTGELFF
abundance: few; j_gene: TRBJ2-7; v_gene: TRBV12-3/TRBV12-4; d_gene: .; CDR3nt: TGTGCCAGCAGTTTGGGCAGATACGAGCAGTACTTC; CDR3aa: CASSLGRYEQYF
abundance: .; j_gene: TRBJ2-5; v_gene: TRBV7-9; d_gene: .; CDR3nt: TGTGCCAGCAGCTTAAAAGGCGGGACGAGATCGGAGACCCAGTACTTC; CDR3aa: CASSLKGGTRSETQYF
abundance: .; j_gene: TRBJ1-3; v_gene: TRBV28; d_gene: .; CDR3nt: TGTGCCAGCAGTTTCACAGCTGGAAACACCATATATTTT; CDR3aa: CASSFTAGNTIYF
abundance: .; j_gene: TRBJ1-2; v_gene: TRBV5-6; d_gene: .; CDR3nt: TGTGCCAGCAGCTTCGGCAGGGCTCGCTACACCTTC; CDR3aa: CASSFGRARYTF
abundance: .; j_gene: TRBJ2-5; v_gene: TRBV5-1; d_gene: .; CDR3nt: TGCGCCAGCAGCTTAATAGGCGGGACCTATAAGACCCAGTACTTC; CDR3aa: CASSLIGGTYKTQYF
abundance: .; j_gene: TRBJ2-7; v_gene: TRBV5-6; d_gene: .; CDR3nt: TGTGCCAGCACCAAAGACAGCCCCGAGCAGTACTTC; CDR3aa: CASTKDSPEQYF